The source of this T cell receptor (beta chain) is a study of cytomegalovirus exposure and HLA in healthy donors. Study overall: Previous work identified 95 million to 140 million unique TCR beta sequences from roughly 170 million T cells. Broader study findings: In vitro testing confirmed a few CMV-associated chains as specific for CMV antigens.

Of note for this clone: Its specificity is unknown.

The ends lost 3 bases at V and 2 bases at J; junction bases unmatched: 9. The length of the CDR3 is 16 residues. Germline values: CDR1 SNHLY, CDR2 FYNNEI. The PCR was carried out with 60 Vbeta primers and 13 Jbeta primers. Method: immunoSEQ multiplex PCR; TCRdb's copy keeps in-frame clones and lacks some. In the table there are 100,000 to 150,000 clones, 75% to 85% of which are singletons. The sequencing input was PBMCs. This clonotype was obtained from a male donor in good health and CMV-seronegative. The V and J genes are TRBV2 and TRBJ1-1; TRBD1 agrees at 7 bases. In nucleotides, the CDR3 is TGTGCCAGCAGTGACGGGCAGGGGGGAATAAACACTGAAGCTTTCTTT. It yields the protein CASSDGQGGINTEAFF.